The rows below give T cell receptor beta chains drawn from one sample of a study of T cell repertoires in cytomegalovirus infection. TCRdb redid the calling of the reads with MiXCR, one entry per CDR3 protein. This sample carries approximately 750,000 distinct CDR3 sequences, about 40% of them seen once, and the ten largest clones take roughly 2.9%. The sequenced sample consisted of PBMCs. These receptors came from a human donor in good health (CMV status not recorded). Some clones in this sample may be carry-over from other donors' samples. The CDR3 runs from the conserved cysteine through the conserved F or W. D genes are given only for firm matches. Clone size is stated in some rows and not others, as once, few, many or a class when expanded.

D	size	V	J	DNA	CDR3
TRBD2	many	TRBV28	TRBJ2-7	TGTGCCAGCCTGTTGCTAGCGGGGGGGGTTTACGAGCAGTACTTC	CASLLLAGGVYEQYF
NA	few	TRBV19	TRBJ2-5	TGTGCCAGTAGTATTAAGCGCGGCGAGACCCAGTACTTC	CASSIKRGETQYF
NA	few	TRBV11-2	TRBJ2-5	TGTGCCAGCAGCCCCGTAACGGGAGCCATCCAAGAGACCCAGTACTTC	CASSPVTGAIQETQYF
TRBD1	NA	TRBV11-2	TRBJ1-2	TGTGCCAGCAGCGGACAGGTTAACTATGGCTACACCTTC	CASSGQVNYGYTF
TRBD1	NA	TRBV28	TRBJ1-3	TGTGCCAGCAGTTTTGACAGGGGGAACACCATATATTTT	CASSFDRGNTIYF
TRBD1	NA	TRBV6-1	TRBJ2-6	TGTGCCAGCAGTCCTCTACAGGGGGGCCTCTCTAAGGCCAACGTCCTGACTTTC	CASSPLQGGLSKANVLTF
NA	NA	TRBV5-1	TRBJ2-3	TGCGCCAGCAGCTTGGAAGGGAGTTATACGCAGTATTTT	CASSLEGSYTQYF
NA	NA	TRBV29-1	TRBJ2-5	TGCAGCGTTGAACACCGGGACCGCGACGAGACCCAGTACTTC	CSVEHRDRDETQYF
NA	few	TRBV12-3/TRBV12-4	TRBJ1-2	TGTGCCAGCAGTTCTCTCATACCGGGAGCAGGAGAACTCTATGGCTACACCTTC	CASSSLIPGAGELYGYTF
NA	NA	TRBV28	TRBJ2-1	TGTGCCAGCAGTTCTGCGGGATCCCACCTGCGGGAGCAGTTCTTC	CASSSAGSHLREQFF
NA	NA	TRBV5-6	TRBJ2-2	TGTGCCAGCAGTCCGGGACTCCCTAACACCGGGGAGCTGTTTTTT	CASSPGLPNTGELFF
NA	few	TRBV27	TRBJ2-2	TGTGCCAGCACCCTCAGAGGGGGGGGCCATACGAACACCGGGGAGCTGTTTTTT	CASTLRGGGHTNTGELFF
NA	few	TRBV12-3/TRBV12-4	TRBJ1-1	TGTGCCAGCAGCCGCGGGCCGCGGCGAACTGAAGCTTTCTTT	CASSRGPRRTEAFF
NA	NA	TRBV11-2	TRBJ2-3	TGTGCCAGCAGCCCCGCGGGTTCGGGGTCCACAGATACGCAGTATTTT	CASSPAGSGSTDTQYF
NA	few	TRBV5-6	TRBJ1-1	TGTGCCAGCAGCTCCCAGGGAGGTTGGAACACTGAAGCTTTCTTT	CASSSQGGWNTEAFF
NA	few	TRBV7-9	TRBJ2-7	TGTGCCAGCAGCCCTCTTGATGCACTCGGTTCCTACGAGCAGTACTTC	CASSPLDALGSYEQYF
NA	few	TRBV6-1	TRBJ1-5	TGTGCCAGCAGTGAAGTAGAGCGCAATCAGCCCCAGCATTTT	CASSEVERNQPQHF
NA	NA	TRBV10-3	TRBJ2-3	TGTGCCATCAGTGGTGGGGCTAGCACAGATACGCAGTATTTT	CAISGGASTDTQYF
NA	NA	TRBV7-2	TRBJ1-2	TGTGCCAGCAGCTCCGAGGAGGGGGGCAACTATGGCTACACCTTC	CASSSEEGGNYGYTF
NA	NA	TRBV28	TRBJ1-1	TGTGCCAGCAGTTTCCGCAGGGGACGGAACACTGAAGCTTTCTTT	CASSFRRGRNTEAFF
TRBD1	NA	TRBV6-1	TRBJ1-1	TGTGCCAGCAGTATACAGGGGTCAAAGGGTGAAGCTTTCTTT	CASSIQGSKGEAFF
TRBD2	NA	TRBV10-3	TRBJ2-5	TGTGCCATCAGTGGGGTAGCGGGCCAAGAGACCCAGTACTTC	CAISGVAGQETQYF
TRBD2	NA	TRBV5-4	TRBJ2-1	TGTGCCAGCAGCCTCCCGGGACTAGCGGTTAATGAGCAGTTCTTC	CASSLPGLAVNEQFF
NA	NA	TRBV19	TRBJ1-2	TGTGCCAGTAGTCCCAGCGTTAACTATGGCTACACCTTC	CASSPSVNYGYTF
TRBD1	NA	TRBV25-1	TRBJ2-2	TGTGCCAGCAGTGAACACTCCCCGAGACAGGGAGCGGCCACCGGGGAGCTGTTTTTT	CASSEHSPRQGAATGELFF
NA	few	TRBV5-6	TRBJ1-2	TGTGCCAGCCGTCGCGGGACCTTCTATGGCTACACCTTC	CASRRGTFYGYTF
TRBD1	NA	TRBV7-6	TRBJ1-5	TGTGCCAGCAGCCAGGGACAGGGCTTCTTCAATCAGCCCCAGCATTTT	CASSQGQGFFNQPQHF
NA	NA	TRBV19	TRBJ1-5	TGTGCCAGTAGCCGCTGGACGGACACGTATAGCAATCAGCCCCAGCATTTT	CASSRWTDTYSNQPQHF
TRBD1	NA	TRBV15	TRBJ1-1	TGTGCCACCAGGAATCCGGGACAGAGACCTGAAGCTTTCTTT	CATRNPGQRPEAFF
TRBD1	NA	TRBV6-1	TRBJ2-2	TGTGCCAGTGGACAGGGTCTGAACACCGGGGAGCTGTTTTTT	CASGQGLNTGELFF
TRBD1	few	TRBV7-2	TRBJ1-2	TGTGCCAGCAGCACCCGACCGGGACAGGGGCATGGCTACACCTTC	CASSTRPGQGHGYTF
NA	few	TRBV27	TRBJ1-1	TGTGCCAGCATCCACTCAGGGAGCACTGAAGCTTTCTTT	CASIHSGSTEAFF
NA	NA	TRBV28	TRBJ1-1	TGTGCCAGCAGGAAGGATGGCCCTACTTTCTTT	CASRKDGPTFF
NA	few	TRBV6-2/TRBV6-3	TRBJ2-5	TGTGCCAGCAGCCCGACGGTCCGGAGGGAGACCCAGTACTTC	CASSPTVRRETQYF
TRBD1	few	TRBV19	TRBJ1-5	TGTGCCAGTACCACAGGGGTCGGAGGACAGCCCCAGCATTTT	CASTTGVGGQPQHF
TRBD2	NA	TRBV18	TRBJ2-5	TGTGCCAGCTCACCACGCGGGAGTCAACAAGAGACCCAGTACTTC	CASSPRGSQQETQYF
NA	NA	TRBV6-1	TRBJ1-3	TGTGCCAGCAGTTACCGTAAAGGAAACACCATATATTTT	CASSYRKGNTIYF
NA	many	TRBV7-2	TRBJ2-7	TGTGCCAGCAGCTTAGTGTGGTACTACGAGCAGTACTTC	CASSLVWYYEQYF
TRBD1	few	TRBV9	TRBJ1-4	TGTGCCAGCAGCGGACAGGGGACTAATGAAAAACTGTTTTTT	CASSGQGTNEKLFF
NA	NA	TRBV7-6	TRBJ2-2	TGTGCCAGCAGCTATAGGGCCGTCGGGGAGCTGTTTTTT	CASSYRAVGELFF
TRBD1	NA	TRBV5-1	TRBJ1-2	TGCGCCAGCGAACTCTATCCTAGGGACAGGATAAACCTTAACTATGGCTACACCTTC	CASELYPRDRINLNYGYTF
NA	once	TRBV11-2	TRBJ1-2	TGTGCCAGCAGCTCCCCGGGTAGTGGCTACACCTTC	CASSSPGSGYTF
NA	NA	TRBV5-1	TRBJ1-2	TGCGCCAGCAGCTTGAGGGGCGGACTCTATGGCTACACCTTC	CASSLRGGLYGYTF
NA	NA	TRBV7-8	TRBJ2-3	TGTGCCAGCAGCTTAGCGCTGTTAGCGATGATCGCAGATACGCAGTATTTT	CASSLALLAMIADTQYF
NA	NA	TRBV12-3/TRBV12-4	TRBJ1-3	TGTGCCAGCAGTTTAACGGGAAGAAGCTCTGGAAACACCATATATTTT	CASSLTGRSSGNTIYF
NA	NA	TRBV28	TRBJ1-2	TGTGCCAGCAGTTTTGGGACGATCTATGGCTACACCTTC	CASSFGTIYGYTF
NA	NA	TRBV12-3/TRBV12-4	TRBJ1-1	TGTGCCAGCACCCTGGACCTTCCCGCTGAAGCTTTCTTT	CASTLDLPAEAFF
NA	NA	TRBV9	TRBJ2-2	TGTGCCAGCAGCGTTGATCCGGGGGGCAACGGGGAGCTGTTTTTT	CASSVDPGGNGELFF
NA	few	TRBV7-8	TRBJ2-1	TGTGCCAGCAGCCCCGAAGGAATCACAATGATTGGGCAGTTCTTC	CASSPEGITMIGQFF
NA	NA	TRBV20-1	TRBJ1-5	TGCAGTGTCGCGGTCGTCAGCGGGACCGATCAGCCCCAGCATTTT	CSVAVVSGTDQPQHF
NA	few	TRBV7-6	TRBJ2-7	TGTGCCAGCAGCAGTCGACAGGCTGGACAGGAGCAGTACTTC	CASSSRQAGQEQYF
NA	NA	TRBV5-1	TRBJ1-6	TGCGCCAGCAGCTTGACCACAATCATGAATTCACCCCTCCACTTT	CASSLTTIMNSPLHF
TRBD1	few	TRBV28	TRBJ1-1	TGTGCCAGCAGTTTACAGCAGGGGGGGACTGAAGCTTTCTTT	CASSLQQGGTEAFF
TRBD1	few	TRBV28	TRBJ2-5	TGTGCCAGCAGTGGCCCGCGACAGGGGTCGGGGGAGACCCAGTACTTC	CASSGPRQGSGETQYF
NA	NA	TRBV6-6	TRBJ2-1	TGTGCCAGCACTTCCGGGGATTACAATGAGCAGTTCTTC	CASTSGDYNEQFF
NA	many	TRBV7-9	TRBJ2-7	TGTGCCAGCGAGGGGGGACGCGGGACCTACGAGCAGTACTTC	CASEGGRGTYEQYF
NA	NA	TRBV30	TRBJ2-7	TGTGCCTGGAGGGGCAGGGACTACGAGCAGTACTTC	CAWRGRDYEQYF
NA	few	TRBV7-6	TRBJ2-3	TGTGCCAGCACCAAGGGCTCCGGGGACCGCCGCACAGATACGCAGTATTTT	CASTKGSGDRRTDTQYF
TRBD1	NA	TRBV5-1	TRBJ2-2	TGCGCCAGCAGTCCATACAGGGGGAAGAACACCGGGGAGCTGTTTTTT	CASSPYRGKNTGELFF
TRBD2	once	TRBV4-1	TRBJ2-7	TGCGCCAGCAGTCCGGTACTAGCGGGTGAAACCTACGAGCAGTACTTC	CASSPVLAGETYEQYF